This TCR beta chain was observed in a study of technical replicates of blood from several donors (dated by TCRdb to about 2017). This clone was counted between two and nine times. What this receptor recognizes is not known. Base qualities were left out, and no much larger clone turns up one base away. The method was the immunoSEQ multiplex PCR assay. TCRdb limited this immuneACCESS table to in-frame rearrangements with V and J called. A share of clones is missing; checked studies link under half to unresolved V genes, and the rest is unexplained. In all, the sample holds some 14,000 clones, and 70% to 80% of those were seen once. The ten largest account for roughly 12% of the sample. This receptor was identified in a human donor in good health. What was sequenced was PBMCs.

The nucleotides are TGTGCCAGCATTTCGAGCACTAGCGGGATGAACGAGCAGTACTTC. It translates as CASISSTSGMNEQYF. The sequence joins TRBV2 to TRBJ2-7, and 10 junctional nucleotides match TRBD2. V has 7 bases trimmed and J has 5 bases trimmed; junction bases matching no gene number 11. From the cysteine through the phenylalanine, the CDR3 covers 15 amino acids. Of all the DNA, just the CDR3 is kept, 45 bases in frame from base 1. The germline V gene specifies SNHLY as CDR1 and FYNNEI as CDR2.